This TCR beta chain was profiled in a study of graft-versus-host responses after intestinal transplantation. Sequencing used immunoSEQ multiplex PCR; TCRdb keeps in-frame clones, though not all of them. The sample holds approximately 54,000 clones, roughly 89% seen once. Germline assignment: CDR1 ENHRY and CDR2 SYGVKD. CDR3 size: 14 residues. V lost 3 bases and J 4 bases, leaving 10 bases between the germline ends. This sequence joins TRBV10-3 and TRBJ1-3, with a tentative D call TRBD1 (5 bases). This receptor was taken from a human patient who received an intestinal transplant, so some T cells may come from the graft donor. Sequencing was performed on PBMCs, taken about 93 weeks after intestinal transplant. This CDR3 is CAISDSRGGNTIYF. The CDR3 DNA reads TGTGCCATCAGTGATTCAAGGGGAGGAAACACCATATATTTT.